Below, 19 T cell receptor beta chains from the same sample are listed, as sequenced in a study of beta chain features in type 1 diabetes. Isolated RNA was reverse transcribed in full, so expressed TCRB transcripts were sequenced. Measured with immunoSEQ multiplex PCR; TCRdb has only the in-frame clones, and not every one. The sample includes hundreds of thousands of clones, 30% seen only once; the top ten take about 0.06%. Sequencing was done on a sample of naive CD4+ T cells from blood. These TCRs come from a man between 18 and 29 years old in good health.

V gene TRBV2 combines with J gene TRBJ2-1, with D maybe TRBD1 (6 bases). CDR3 length: 15 amino acids. In germline, CDR1 is SNHLY, CDR2 FYNNEI. V lost 6 bases, J lost 2 bases, and 14 bases lay in between. The CDR3 is CASRIDRNPYNEQFF. As DNA, the CDR3 is TGTGCCAGCAGGATAGACAGGAATCCCTACAATGAGCAGTTCTTC.

J is TRBJ2-1 and V is TRBV14; D ambiguous. The V end was cut by 5 bases, the J end by 0 bases, with 8 bases between. The CDR3 is made up of 14 amino acids. Germline CDR1 reads SGHDN; CDR2 reads FVKESK. In DNA form, the CDR3 reads TGTGCCAGCAGCACCGGGTACTCCTACAATGAGCAGTTCTTC. Its translation: CASSTGYSYNEQFF.

The V and J genes are TRBV9 and TRBJ2-1; 7 bases agree with TRBD2. The CDR3 is made up of 17 amino acids. V shed 3 bases, J shed 0 bases, and the junction held 9 bases outside the gene matches. The germline CDR1 and CDR2 sequences are SGDLS and YYNGEE. CDR3 nucleotides: TGTGCCAGCAGCGCGCGGGGGTCCCCTAACTCCTACAATGAGCAGTTCTTC. Amino acid sequence: CASSARGSPNSYNEQFF.

The chain recombines TRBV20-1 with TRBJ1-2; D is unresolved. Germline V CDR1 and CDR2: DFQATT, SNEGSKA (reference sequence). V was clipped by 5 bases and J by 4 bases, with 8 bases between them. The length of the CDR3 is 11 residues. In DNA, the CDR3 is TGCAGTGCTGAAGGAGGCTATGGCTACACCTTC. Translation: CSAEGGYGYTF.

This clone showed up just a few times. The chain combines TRBV30 with TRBJ2-2; a weak D match, TRBD1 (6 bases). Between the trimmed V and J ends, which lost 0 bases and 3 bases, there was a span of 8 bases. Looked up from germline, CDR1 is GTSNPN and CDR2 is SVGIG (reference sequence). This CDR3 is built from 14 residues. The chain's CDR3 is CAWSVGQYTGELFF. The CDR3 coding sequence is TGTGCCTGGAGTGTCGGACAGTACACCGGGGAGCTGTTTTTT.

The table lists this clone with a few counts. The chain recombines TRBV9 with TRBJ2-5; TRBD2 aligns across 13 bases. Trimming at V came to 0 bases and at J to 4 bases, leaving 3 bases not matched to a gene. The CDR3 has 16 residues. In germline, CDR1 is SGDLS, CDR2 YYNGEE. The CDR3 loop reads CASSVGTSGSGETQYF. The CDR3 region has the DNA TGTGCCAGCAGCGTAGGGACTAGCGGGAGTGGAGAGACCCAGTACTTC.

This clone has more than one count but fewer than ten. CDR3 nucleotides: TGCAGCGTCTCGACCTACTGGAACACTGAAGCTTTCTTT. Its protein product is CSVSTYWNTEAFF. The gene calls are TRBV29-1 and TRBJ1-1; D not certain. Trimming took off 6 bases at V and 1 base at J, with 12 bases between the two ends. The germline gives CDR1 SQVTM, CDR2 ANQGSEA. The CDR3 has 13 amino acids.

The V call is TRBV7-8, the J call TRBJ2-1; TRBD2 agrees at 7 bases. There are 16 residues in the CDR3. Germline-derived CDR1 and CDR2 are SGHVS and FQNEAQ. V lost 0 bases to trimming and J lost 4 bases; unmatched junction nucleotides: 6. The CDR3 DNA follows: TGTGCCAGCAGCTTAGCGTGGGGACTACAATACAATGAGCAGTTCTTC. This gives the protein CASSLAWGLQYNEQFF.

In this sample, this clone turned up a few times. This chain uses TRBV4-3 with TRBJ2-1, with D possibly being TRBD1 (6 bases). Germline V gives CDR1 LGHNA, CDR2 YSLEER. Between the trimmed V and J ends, which lost 1 base and 1 base, there was a span of 8 bases. The CDR3 has 15 amino acids. DNA for the CDR3: TGCGCCAGCAGCCAAGGTCAGGGGTCCTACAATGAGCAGTTCTTC. Protein: CASSQGQGSYNEQFF.

This chain joins TRBV7-2 and TRBJ1-5, with D possibly matching TRBD1 (5 bases). Germline V CDR1 and CDR2: SGHTA, FQGNSA. Trimming pared 4 bases from V and 4 bases from J, leaving 11 bases between. The CDR3 sequence is 14 residues long. DNA for the CDR3: TGTGCCAGCAGCTGGGGGGATGGGAATCAGCCCCAGCATTTT. Translated: CASSWGDGNQPQHF.

This clone was observed a single time. CDR3 nucleotides: TGTGCCAGCAGCTTAAACCTCTTTTCCTACGAGCAGTACTTC. As protein: CASSLNLFSYEQYF. The chain is built from TRBV7-2 and TRBJ2-7; D not resolved. V lost 2 bases to trimming and J lost 1 base, with 9 bases between them. This CDR3 is built from 14 residues. The V gene's germline CDR1 is SGHTA and CDR2 FQGNSA.

The chain couples TRBV11-2 to TRBJ1-2, with D perhaps TRBD1 (5 bases). Germline lookup yields CDR1 SGHAT and CDR2 FQNNGV. The CDR3 consists of 12 residues. V lost 6 bases and J lost 6, with 11 bases in between. This CDR3 reads CASSWGGDGYTF. CDR3 DNA: TGTGCCAGCAGTTGGGGCGGGGATGGCTACACCTTC. The variable domain in full, completed from reference TRBV11-2 and TRBJ1-2, reads EAGVAQSPRYKIIEKRQSVAFWCNPISGHATLYWYQQILGQGPKLLIQFQNNGVVDDSQLPKDRFSAERLKGVDSTLKIQPAKLEDSAVYLCASSWGGDGYTFGSGTRLTVV.

The chain is built from TRBV2 and TRBJ2-1, with D possibly matching TRBD2 (6 bases). The CDR3 runs 13 residues. Germline lookup yields CDR1 SNHLY and CDR2 FYNNEI. Deletions cut 5 bases from V and 5 bases from J, with 10 bases between. The CDR3 sequence: CASSSSGDNEQFF. In nucleotides, the CDR3 is TGTGCCAGCAGTTCCTCGGGGGACAATGAGCAGTTCTTC.

This rearrangement joins TRBV5-1 to TRBJ2-2, with unresolved D. This CDR3 has 13 residues. Between the trimmed V and J ends, which lost 1 base and 4 bases, there was a span of 5 bases. Germline-derived CDR1 and CDR2 are SGHRS and YFSETQ. The CDR3 reads CASSLKVTGELFF. CDR3 in DNA: TGCGCCAGCAGCTTGAAGGTCACCGGGGAGCTGTTTTTT.

This clone has just a few counts. This sequence joins TRBV7-9 and TRBJ2-5; the D gene is possibly TRBD1 (6 bases). Germline loops: CDR1 SEHNR, CDR2 FQNEAQ (reference sequence). V dropped 5 bases and J dropped 3 bases, with 13 bases sitting between them. This CDR3 is built from 14 residues. CDR3 sequence: CASSRRDIEETQYF. As DNA, the CDR3 is TGTGCCAGCAGCCGCCGGGACATAGAAGAGACCCAGTACTTC.

The rearrangement joins TRBV15 to TRBJ2-7; D is uncertain. CDR3 size: 13 residues. Germline CDR1 LNHNV, CDR2 YYDKDF (reference sequence). V was shortened by 0 bases and J by 2 bases, with 5 bases between the two germline ends. The CDR3 DNA is TGTGCCACCAGCAGAGATTTTCCCTACGAGCAGTACTTC. Its protein is CATSRDFPYEQYF.

The chain recombines TRBV4-1 with TRBJ2-3; 13 bases line up with TRBD2. The trim removed 1 base at V and 0 bases at J, leaving 4 bases unmatched. In germline, CDR1 is MGHRA, CDR2 YSYEKL. This CDR3 is built from 18 residues. CDR3 amino acids: CASSQAGTSGISTDTQYF. The DNA of the CDR3 is TGCGCCAGCAGCCAAGCTGGGACTAGCGGGATTAGCACAGATACGCAGTATTTT.

A few counts support this clone. The chain joins TRBV21-1 to TRBJ1-1; TRBD1, the table's D call, was not compared with the DNA. TRBV21-1 is classified as a pseudogene. This CDR3 spans 15 amino acids. CDR3 sequence (DNA): TGTGCCAGCAGCAAAGGATGGGCTTCGAACACTGAAGCTTTCTTT. It translates to CASSKGWASNTEAFF.

The CDR3 DNA reads TGTGCCAGCAGTGAAGATAACAATGAGCAGTTCTTC. It yields the protein CASSEDNNEQFF. The rearrangement uses TRBV2 and TRBJ2-1; D not certain. The CDR3 consists of 12 residues. The V end was cut by 1 base, the J end by 5 bases, with 3 bases between. Per the germline V gene, CDR1 is SNHLY and CDR2 is FYNNEI.